A selection of T cell receptor beta chains follows, all from one sample in a study of blood T cell repertoires in COVID-19. This table comes from immunoSEQ multiplex PCR, and its TCRdb copy is limited to in-frame clones, with some not included. The profile shows 250,000 to 300,000 clones, around nine tenths of them singletons. Sequenced: peripheral blood. These receptors originate from a woman between 55 and 75 years old with COVID-19, enrolled during active disease. CDR3s include the opening cysteine and the closing phenylalanine or tryptophan. A D gene is named only where the DNA matches it firmly. Size values are once, few and many counts, or a class for expanded clones, and some rows have none.

TRBV5-1	.	TRBJ1-5	TRBD1	CASRSTDRDNQPQHF	TGCGCCAGCAGGTCTACGGACAGGGACAATCAGCCCCAGCATTTT
TRBV21-1	.	TRBJ1-2	.	CASSNGTGGTICGYTF	TGTGCCAGCAGCAATGGGACAGGGGGTACAATATGTGGCTACACCTTC
TRBV30	once	TRBJ2-7	.	CAWSGNAGTFTYEQYF	TGTGCCTGGAGTGGCAACGCCGGGACTTTTACCTACGAGCAGTACTTC
TRBV28	.	TRBJ2-1	.	CASKERPRIGEQFF	TGTGCCAGCAAGGAGAGGCCCCGGATCGGTGAGCAGTTCTTC
TRBV5-4	.	TRBJ2-1	.	CASSSQPGAAYNEQFF	TGTGCCAGCAGCTCCCAACCCGGCGCGGCCTACAATGAGCAGTTCTTC
TRBV27	.	TRBJ2-3	.	CASSFHSLFSTDTQYF	TGTGCCAGCAGTTTCCACAGCCTCTTCAGCACAGATACGCAGTATTTT
TRBV18	.	TRBJ2-1	.	CASSPQGVYNEQFF	TGTGCCAGCTCACCACAGGGGGTTTACAATGAGCAGTTCTTC
TRBV2	.	TRBJ1-1	.	CASSEDMEGTEAFF	TGTGCCAGCAGTGAAGACATGGAGGGCACTGAAGCTTTCTTT
TRBV6-6	once	TRBJ1-4	.	CASSYIGGALNEKLFF	TGTGCCAGCAGTTACATTGGGGGGGCACTTAATGAAAAACTGTTTTTT
TRBV4-1	.	TRBJ2-7	.	CASSQDNGYEQYF	TGCGCCAGCAGCCAAGATAACGGCTACGAGCAGTACTTC
TRBV29-1	few	TRBJ2-7	TRBD1	CSVGGQGAYEQYF	TGCAGCGTTGGGGGACAGGGGGCCTACGAGCAGTACTTC
TRBV19	.	TRBJ1-5	.	CASNVGGTNQPQHF	TGTGCCAGTAATGTCGGGGGGACAAATCAGCCCCAGCATTTT
TRBV9	.	TRBJ2-7	.	CASSSAQGSSEQYF	TGTGCCAGCAGCTCCGCGCAGGGGTCGAGCGAGCAGTACTTC
TRBV5-1	.	TRBJ2-5	.	CASASGGRQETQYF	TGCGCCAGCGCCTCGGGCGGGCGACAAGAGACCCAGTACTTC
TRBV6-5	once	TRBJ2-1	TRBD2	CASSHLAGGPSEQFF	TGTGCCAGCAGTCACCTAGCGGGAGGGCCGAGTGAGCAGTTCTTC
TRBV5-4	.	TRBJ2-5	.	CASSLGADQETQYF	TGTGCCAGCAGCTTGGGTGCAGACCAAGAGACCCAGTACTTC
TRBV5-6	.	TRBJ2-7	TRBD2	CASSLILAGGLQYF	TGTGCCAGCAGCTTGATACTAGCGGGAGGACTTCAGTACTTC
TRBV6-5	.	TRBJ1-4	TRBD1	CASSYSGTGDEKLFF	TGTGCCAGCAGTTACTCCGGGACAGGGGATGAAAAACTGTTTTTT
TRBV11-1	few	TRBJ1-1	TRBD1	CASTGDRETHTEAFF	TGTGCCAGCACCGGGGACAGGGAGACTCACACTGAAGCTTTCTTT
TRBV28	.	TRBJ1-3	.	CASTLGGGGNTIYF	TGTGCCAGCACCCTAGGGGGGGGAGGAAACACCATATATTTT
TRBV6-2/TRBV6-3	few	TRBJ1-2	TRBD1	CASSTSRILQGYYGYTF	TGTGCCAGCAGTACTTCCCGGATATTACAGGGGTACTATGGCTACACCTTC
TRBV2	few	TRBJ2-7	.	CASSRQTYEQYF	TGTGCCAGCAGCAGGCAGACCTACGAGCAGTACTTC
TRBV28	.	TRBJ2-7	.	CASSLGLQTYEQYF	TGTGCCAGCAGTTTGGGACTTCAAACCTACGAGCAGTACTTC
TRBV19	.	TRBJ1-3	.	CASTGVSAGNTIYF	TGTGCCAGTACCGGGGTTTCGGCTGGAAACACCATATATTTT
TRBV7-2	.	TRBJ2-1	.	CASSLLSIRVGQFF	TGTGCCAGCAGCCTCCTTAGCATCCGAGTTGGGCAGTTCTTC
TRBV9	.	TRBJ1-2	TRBD1	CASSITRDRGSGYTF	TGTGCCAGCAGCATTACCCGGGACAGGGGATCTGGCTACACCTTC
TRBV11-1	.	TRBJ2-7	TRBD2	CASSRGLAGAKYEQYF	TGTGCCAGCAGCCGCGGACTAGCGGGAGCAAAATACGAGCAGTACTTC
TRBV5-6	.	TRBJ1-2	.	CASSLEGYYGYTF	TGTGCCAGCAGCTTGGAGGGGTACTATGGCTACACCTTC
TRBV6-5	.	TRBJ2-3	.	CASSSWDSGRDTQYF	TGTGCCAGCAGTTCCTGGGACTCGGGACGGGATACGCAGTATTTT
TRBV5-4	once	TRBJ2-7	TRBD2	CASSGGTGTSGDYEQYF	TGTGCCAGCAGTGGGGGAACCGGGACTAGCGGTGACTACGAGCAGTACTTC
TRBV12-5	once	TRBJ2-5	.	CASGSSGAEETQYF	TGTGCTAGTGGTTCCTCAGGGGCGGAAGAGACCCAGTACTTC
TRBV5-4	once	TRBJ1-3	.	CASSLGGGAKGNTIYF	TGTGCCAGCAGCTTGGGGGGCGGGGCGAAAGGAAACACCATATATTTT
TRBV3-1/TRBV3-2	.	TRBJ1-4	TRBD1	CASRTGGNNEKLFF	TGTGCCAGCAGGACAGGGGGTAATAATGAAAAACTGTTTTTT
TRBV14	.	TRBJ2-7	.	CASSQVFFRGLTPKYEQYF	TGTGCCAGCAGCCAAGTCTTCTTCAGGGGATTAACTCCCAAGTACGAGCAGTACTTC
TRBV11-2	.	TRBJ2-7	TRBD1	CASSLWDRGSPEQYF	TGTGCCAGCAGCTTATGGGACAGGGGGTCACCCGAGCAGTACTTC
TRBV30	.	TRBJ2-5	.	CAWSYQVQETQYF	TGTGCCTGGAGTTACCAGGTCCAAGAGACCCAGTACTTC
TRBV27	once	TRBJ1-2	.	CASSPRTAPNYGYTF	TGTGCCAGCAGCCCGAGGACAGCGCCAAACTATGGCTACACCTTC
TRBV6-5	.	TRBJ1-2	TRBD1	CASSYSTGKESGYTF	TGTGCCAGCAGTTACTCGACAGGGAAGGAGTCTGGCTACACCTTC
TRBV4-3	.	TRBJ2-7	TRBD2	CASSQDQGLAGVSSYEQYF	TGCGCCAGCAGCCAAGATCAGGGGCTAGCGGGAGTTTCCTCCTACGAGCAGTACTTC
TRBV5-6	.	TRBJ2-1	TRBD2	CASSLGTSGWGNNEQFF	TGTGCCAGCAGCCTTGGGACTAGCGGGTGGGGGAACAATGAGCAGTTCTTC